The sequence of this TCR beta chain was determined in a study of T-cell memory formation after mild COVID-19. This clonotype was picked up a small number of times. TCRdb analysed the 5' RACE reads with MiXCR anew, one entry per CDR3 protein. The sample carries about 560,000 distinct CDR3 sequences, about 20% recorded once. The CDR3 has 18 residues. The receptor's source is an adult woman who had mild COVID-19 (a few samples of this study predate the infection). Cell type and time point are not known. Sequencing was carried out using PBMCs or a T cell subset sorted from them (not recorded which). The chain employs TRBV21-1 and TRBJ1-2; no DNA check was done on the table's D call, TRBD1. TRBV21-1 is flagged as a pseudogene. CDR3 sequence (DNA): TGTGCCAGCAGCAAAGAGACCCCGCCCGGTCTAGGGATCGGTGGCTACACCTTC. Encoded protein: CASSKETPPGLGIGGYTF.